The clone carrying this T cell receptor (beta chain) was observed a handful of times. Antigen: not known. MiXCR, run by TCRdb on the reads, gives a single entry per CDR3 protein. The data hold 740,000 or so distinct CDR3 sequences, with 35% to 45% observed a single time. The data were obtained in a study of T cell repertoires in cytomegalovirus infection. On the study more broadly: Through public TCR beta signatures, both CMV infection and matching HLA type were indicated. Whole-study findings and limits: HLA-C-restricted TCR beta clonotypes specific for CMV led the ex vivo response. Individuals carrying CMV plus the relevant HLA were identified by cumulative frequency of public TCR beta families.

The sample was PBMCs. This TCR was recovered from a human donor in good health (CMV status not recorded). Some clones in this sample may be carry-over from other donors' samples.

Here the CDR3 reads CASSPPQVSEQYF. The DNA of the CDR3 is TGTGCCAGCAGCCCCCCACAAGTGTCCGAGCAGTACTTC. This rearrangement joins TRBV7-9 to TRBJ2-7; D gene ambiguous. Germline V lookup: CDR1 SEHNR, CDR2 FQNEAQ (reference sequence). Trimming took 5 bases from V and 6 from J, leaving 14 bases between them. The CDR3 runs 13 residues.